This T cell receptor beta chain was observed in a study of blood T cell repertoires in COVID-19. Methods used by the authors: Amplification with reference gene primers provided the estimates of nucleated cell counts. The protocol was immunoSEQ multiplex PCR, while the TCRdb copy is restricted to in-frame clones and leaves out a portion. From that table come the V and J calls and clone size; the DNA was used to work out D and trimming. This table holds approximately 150,000 clones, 87% found once. In terms of age and location, participants ranged from roughly 18 to 90 years and lived in about two dozen US areas. Participants' own reports of clinical history determined their cohort assignment. The CDR3 has 11 residues. Germline assignment: CDR1 ENHRY and CDR2 SYGVKD. V was pared by 10 bases and J by 11 bases, with 9 bases of the junction left unmatched.

Material for sequencing was PBMCs or T cells enriched from blood (not recorded which). The receptor was derived from a middle-aged woman who had been exposed to COVID-19. V and J are TRBV10-3 and TRBJ2-7; 9 bases agree with TRBD1. The CDR3 spells CATGQGFGEYF. CDR3 DNA: TGTGCCACCGGACAGGGGTTCGGCGAGTACTTC.